What follows is one TCR beta chain and its context. As handled by the study authors: Amplifying reference gene primers gave estimates of nucleated cell counts. Repertoires were generated with immunoSEQ multiplex PCR, while TCRdb's copy carries only in-frame clones and drops some. V and J calls and clone size follow that table, whereas D and trimming were derived from the DNA. The table includes roughly 70,000 clones, 80% detected once. Germline V gene data show CDR1 as MNHEY and CDR2 as SVGAGI. The CDR3 loop spans 13 amino acids. V dropped 6 bases and J dropped 5 bases, with 8 bases sitting between them. The sample is drawn from a study of blood T cell repertoires in COVID-19. Looking at the study overall: Acute and convalescent COVID-19 samples came from the United States, Italy and Spain.

The origin of this receptor is a man between 65 and 85 years old who had recovered from COVID-19. The chain employs TRBV6-5 and TRBJ1-6, with a weak D call TRBD1 (5 bases). The sequenced material came from peripheral blood. In nucleotides, the CDR3 is TGTGCCAGCAGGGCAGGGAATAATTCACCCCTCCACTTT. Its protein product is CASRAGNNSPLHF.